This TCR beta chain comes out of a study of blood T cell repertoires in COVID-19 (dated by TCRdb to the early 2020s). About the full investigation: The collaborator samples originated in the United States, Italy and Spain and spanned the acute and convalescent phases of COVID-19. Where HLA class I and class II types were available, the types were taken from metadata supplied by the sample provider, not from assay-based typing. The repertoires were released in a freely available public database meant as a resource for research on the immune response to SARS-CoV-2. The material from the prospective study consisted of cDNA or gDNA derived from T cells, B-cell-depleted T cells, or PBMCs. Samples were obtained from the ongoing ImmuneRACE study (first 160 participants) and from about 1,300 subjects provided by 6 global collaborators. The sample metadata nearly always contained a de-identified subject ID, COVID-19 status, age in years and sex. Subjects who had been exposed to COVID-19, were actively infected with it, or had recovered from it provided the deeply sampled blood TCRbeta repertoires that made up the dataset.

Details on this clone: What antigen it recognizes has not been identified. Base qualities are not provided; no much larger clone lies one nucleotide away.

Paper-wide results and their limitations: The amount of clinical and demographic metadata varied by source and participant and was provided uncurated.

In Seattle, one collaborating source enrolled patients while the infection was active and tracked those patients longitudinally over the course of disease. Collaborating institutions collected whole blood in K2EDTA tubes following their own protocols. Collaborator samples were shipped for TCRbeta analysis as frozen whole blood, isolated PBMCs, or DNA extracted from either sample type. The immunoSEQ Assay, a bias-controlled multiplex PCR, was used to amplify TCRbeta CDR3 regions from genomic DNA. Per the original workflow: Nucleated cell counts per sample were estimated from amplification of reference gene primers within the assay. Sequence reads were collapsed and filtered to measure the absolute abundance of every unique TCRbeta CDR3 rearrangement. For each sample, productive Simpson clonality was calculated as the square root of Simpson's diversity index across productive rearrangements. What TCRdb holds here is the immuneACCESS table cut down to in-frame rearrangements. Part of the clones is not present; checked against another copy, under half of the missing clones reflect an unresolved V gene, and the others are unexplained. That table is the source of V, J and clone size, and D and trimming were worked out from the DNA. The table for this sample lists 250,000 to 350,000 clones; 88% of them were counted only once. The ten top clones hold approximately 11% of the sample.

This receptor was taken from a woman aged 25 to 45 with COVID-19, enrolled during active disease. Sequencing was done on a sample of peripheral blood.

The DNA reads TGCGCCAGCAGCTTGGGACTAGGTCTGAACACCGGGGAGCTGTTTTTT. This gives the protein CASSLGLGLNTGELFF. The rearranged segments are TRBV5-1 and TRBJ2-2; TRBD2 might be the D gene, on 6 matching bases. From cysteine to phenylalanine, the CDR3 is 16 amino acids long. Of the read, only the CDR3 DNA is kept; its 48 bases are in frame from base 1. Cut back by 0 bases and 1 base, the V and J ends lie 10 bases apart. For CDR1 and CDR2, the germline V gene lists SGHRS and YFSETQ.